Given below is one T cell receptor beta chain in context. The data stem from a study of cytomegalovirus exposure and HLA in healthy donors. Using immunoSEQ multiplex PCR, the repertoire was profiled, and TCRdb retains in-frame clones only, with some absent. The table lists 100,000 to 150,000 clones, around 92% of them singletons, with 3% to 3.5% in the top ten. The source is a man younger than 45 in good health and CMV-seronegative. Material: PBMCs.

The CDR3 bases are TGTGCCAGCAGCCAAAGGGGCGCAGCTTCTTCCTCTGGAAACACCATATATTTT. It is translated as CASSQRGAASSSGNTIYF. V is TRBV4-2 and J is TRBJ1-3, with D perhaps TRBD1 (5 bases). Per germline, CDR1 LGHNA and CDR2 YNFKEQ. The CDR3 sequence is 18 residues long. Trimming left V 2 bases short and J 0 bases short, with 17 bases between.